Detailed here is one T cell receptor (beta chain). No antigen is known for it. This sample was taken from a study of vaccination effects on CD4 cells after COVID-19. This CDR3 is built from 13 residues. V lost 3 bases to trimming and J lost 5 bases, with 11 bases between them. The germline gives CDR1 SGDLS, CDR2 YYNGEE. Following 10 days of culture, CD4+ T cells were isolated. The table came from immunoSEQ multiplex PCR; TCRdb's copy has only in-frame clones and leaves some out. The top ten hold 2.5% to 3.5% of the sample, which has about 37,000 clones, about four fifths seen once. The sequencing used CD4+ T cells from PBMCs cultured without peptide, collected before COVID-19 vaccination. The chain combines TRBV9 with TRBJ1-2; no clear D gene. This clonotype was sampled from a human donor who received a COVID-19 vaccine. CDR3 region: CASSAGEGYGYTF. Here the CDR3 DNA reads TGTGCCAGCAGCGCGGGAGAGGGATATGGCTACACCTTC.